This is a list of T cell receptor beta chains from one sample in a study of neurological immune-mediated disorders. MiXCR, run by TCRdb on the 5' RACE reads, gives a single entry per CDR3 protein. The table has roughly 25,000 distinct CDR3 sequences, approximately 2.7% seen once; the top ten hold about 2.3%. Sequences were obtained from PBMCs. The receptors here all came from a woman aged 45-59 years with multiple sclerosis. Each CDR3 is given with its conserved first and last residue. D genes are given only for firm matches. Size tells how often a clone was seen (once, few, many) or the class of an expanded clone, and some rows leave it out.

CDR3aa: CSVVRDRIGTEAFF; CDR3nt: TGCAGCGTTGTGAGGGACAGGATTGGCACTGAAGCTTTCTTT; v_gene: TRBV29-1; d_gene: TRBD1; abundance: medium-sized; j_gene: TRBJ1-1
CDR3aa: CAIKGQGTAYNEQFF; CDR3nt: TGTGCCATCAAGGGGCAGGGGACCGCATACAATGAGCAGTTCTTC; v_gene: TRBV10-3; d_gene: -; abundance: many; j_gene: TRBJ2-1
CDR3aa: CSAREGNNEQFF; CDR3nt: TGCAGTGCTAGAGAAGGGAACAATGAGCAGTTCTTC; v_gene: TRBV20-1; d_gene: -; abundance: many; j_gene: TRBJ2-1
CDR3aa: CASSLGSGTVRSGAKVLTF; CDR3nt: TGTGCCAGCAGCTTGGGATCCGGGACGGTTCGCTCTGGGGCCAAAGTCCTGACTTTC; v_gene: TRBV5-6; d_gene: -; abundance: many; j_gene: TRBJ2-6
CDR3aa: CASNQGGGQPQHF; CDR3nt: TGTGCTAGCAATCAGGGGGGCGGTCAGCCCCAGCATTTT; v_gene: TRBV12-5; d_gene: TRBD1; abundance: -; j_gene: TRBJ1-5
CDR3aa: CSARRTGSSYNSPLHF; CDR3nt: TGCAGTGCTAGACGGACAGGAAGCTCCTATAATTCACCCCTCCACTTT; v_gene: TRBV20-1; d_gene: TRBD1; abundance: many; j_gene: TRBJ1-6
CDR3aa: CSAGRGTNYGYTF; CDR3nt: TGCAGTGCTGGCAGGGGGACTAACTATGGCTACACCTTC; v_gene: TRBV20-1; d_gene: TRBD1; abundance: many; j_gene: TRBJ1-2
CDR3aa: CASSEYYEQFF; CDR3nt: TGTGCCAGCAGTGAGTATTATGAGCAGTTCTTC; v_gene: TRBV6-2/TRBV6-3; d_gene: -; abundance: many; j_gene: TRBJ2-1
CDR3aa: CASSTQGSRGTEAFF; CDR3nt: TGTGCCAGCAGCACTCAGGGCTCGAGGGGCACTGAAGCTTTCTTT; v_gene: TRBV7-2; d_gene: -; abundance: many; j_gene: TRBJ1-1
CDR3aa: CASSLAQQETQYF; CDR3nt: TGCGCCAGCAGCTTAGCGCAGCAAGAGACCCAGTACTTC; v_gene: TRBV5-1; d_gene: -; abundance: many; j_gene: TRBJ2-5
CDR3aa: CASSQAPGENYGYTF; CDR3nt: TGCGCCAGCAGCCAAGCTCCAGGGGAAAACTATGGCTACACTTTC; v_gene: TRBV4-1; d_gene: -; abundance: -; j_gene: TRBJ1-2
CDR3aa: CASSQDYKGIYGYTF; CDR3nt: TGCGCCAGCAGCCAAGACTATAAGGGAATCTATGGCTACACCTTC; v_gene: TRBV4-3; d_gene: -; abundance: -; j_gene: TRBJ1-2
CDR3aa: CASSLVGGPTDTQYF; CDR3nt: TGCGCCAGCAGCTTGGTTGGGGGTCCCACAGATACGCAGTATTTT; v_gene: TRBV5-1; d_gene: -; abundance: many; j_gene: TRBJ2-3
CDR3aa: CASRRDKASYEQYF; CDR3nt: TGTGCCAGCAGACGGGACAAAGCCTCCTACGAGCAGTACTTC; v_gene: TRBV6-1; d_gene: -; abundance: -; j_gene: TRBJ2-7
CDR3aa: CASSFTETRPETQYF; CDR3nt: TGTGCCAGCAGTTTTACAGAGACCCGCCCAGAGACCCAGTACTTC; v_gene: TRBV7-2; d_gene: -; abundance: many; j_gene: TRBJ2-5
CDR3aa: CSVAGTDPYQPQHF; CDR3nt: TGCAGCGTTGCCGGGACAGATCCTTATCAGCCCCAGCATTTT; v_gene: TRBV29-1; d_gene: TRBD1; abundance: many; j_gene: TRBJ1-5
CDR3aa: CASWDRGYNEQFF; CDR3nt: TGTGCCAGCTGGGACAGGGGATACAATGAGCAGTTCTTC; v_gene: TRBV6-2/TRBV6-3; d_gene: TRBD1; abundance: many; j_gene: TRBJ2-1
CDR3aa: CASSLVGVLTEAFF; CDR3nt: TGCGCCAGCAGCTTGGTGGGGGTTCTCACTGAAGCTTTCTTT; v_gene: TRBV5-1; d_gene: -; abundance: many; j_gene: TRBJ1-1
CDR3aa: CASSPSYLTGARNTEAFF; CDR3nt: TGTGCCAGCAGCCCCTCCTATTTGACAGGGGCGAGAAACACTGAAGCTTTCTTT; v_gene: TRBV3-1; d_gene: TRBD1; abundance: many; j_gene: TRBJ1-1
CDR3aa: CSARDRRGGQGAYEQYF; CDR3nt: TGCAGTGCTAGAGATCGAAGAGGGGGACAGGGGGCCTACGAGCAGTACTTC; v_gene: TRBV20-1; d_gene: TRBD1; abundance: many; j_gene: TRBJ2-7
CDR3aa: CASSEAEAFF; CDR3nt: TGTGCCAGCAGCGAGGCTGAAGCTTTCTTT; v_gene: TRBV2; d_gene: -; abundance: -; j_gene: TRBJ1-1
CDR3aa: CSARGNNSPLNF; CDR3nt: TGCAGTGCTAGGGGGAATAATTCACCCCTCAACTTT; v_gene: TRBV20-1; d_gene: -; abundance: -; j_gene: TRBJ1-6
CDR3aa: CASGLVTGATEAFF; CDR3nt: TGTGCTAGTGGTTTGGTAACAGGGGCCACTGAAGCTTTCTTT; v_gene: TRBV12-5; d_gene: TRBD1; abundance: many; j_gene: TRBJ1-1
CDR3aa: CASRSSADTQYF; CDR3nt: TGTGCCAGCAGATCAAGCGCGGATACGCAGTATTTT; v_gene: TRBV6-5; d_gene: -; abundance: few; j_gene: TRBJ2-3
CDR3aa: CASSHYYERGEQYF; CDR3nt: TGTGCCAGCAGCCATTACTACGAAAGGGGGGAGCAGTACTTC; v_gene: TRBV3-1; d_gene: -; abundance: -; j_gene: TRBJ2-7
CDR3aa: CASSLVGPMVNGYTF; CDR3nt: TGTGCCAGCAGTTTAGTCGGGCCAATGGTTAATGGCTACACCTTC; v_gene: TRBV12-3/TRBV12-4; d_gene: -; abundance: many; j_gene: TRBJ1-2
CDR3aa: CASSSSAQQYF; CDR3nt: TGTGCCAGCAGCTCGAGCGCTCAGCAGTACTTC; v_gene: TRBV7-6; d_gene: -; abundance: many; j_gene: TRBJ2-7
CDR3aa: CASSLDRGQHTEAFF; CDR3nt: TGCGCCAGCAGCTTGGACAGGGGGCAGCACACTGAAGCTTTCTTT; v_gene: TRBV5-1; d_gene: TRBD1; abundance: many; j_gene: TRBJ1-1
CDR3aa: CSADRVADEQFF; CDR3nt: TGCAGTGCTGATAGGGTCGCGGATGAGCAGTTCTTC; v_gene: TRBV20-1; d_gene: -; abundance: many; j_gene: TRBJ2-1
CDR3aa: CASSQGGQVKNIQYF; CDR3nt: TGTGCCAGCAGCCAAGGAGGGCAGGTGAAAAACATTCAGTACTTC; v_gene: TRBV3-1; d_gene: -; abundance: medium-sized; j_gene: TRBJ2-4
CDR3aa: CASSLLPGTNTGELFF; CDR3nt: TGTGCCAGCAGCTTGCTTCCGGGTACGAACACCGGGGAGCTGTTTTTT; v_gene: TRBV5-4; d_gene: -; abundance: few; j_gene: TRBJ2-2
CDR3aa: CASSFNSGYEQYF; CDR3nt: TGTGCTAGCAGCTTTAACTCCGGCTACGAGCAGTACTTC; v_gene: TRBV7-7; d_gene: -; abundance: many; j_gene: TRBJ2-7
CDR3aa: CSARGAEPRRLNTEAFF; CDR3nt: TGCAGTGCTAGAGGGGCAGAACCTAGACGCCTGAACACTGAAGCTTTCTTT; v_gene: TRBV20-1; d_gene: -; abundance: many; j_gene: TRBJ1-1
CDR3aa: CASSMGYEQYF; CDR3nt: TGTGCCAGCAGCATGGGTTACGAGCAGTACTTC; v_gene: TRBV7-2; d_gene: -; abundance: many; j_gene: TRBJ2-7
CDR3aa: CASSRTGTGINEQFF; CDR3nt: TGTGCCAGCAGCCGGACCGGGACAGGAATCAATGAGCAGTTCTTC; v_gene: TRBV5-6; d_gene: TRBD1; abundance: many; j_gene: TRBJ2-1
CDR3aa: CSADQSSYNEQFF; CDR3nt: TGCAGTGCGGACCAGAGCTCCTACAATGAGCAGTTCTTC; v_gene: TRBV20-1; d_gene: -; abundance: many; j_gene: TRBJ2-1
CDR3aa: CSASSRNNEQFF; CDR3nt: TGCAGTGCTAGTTCACGAAACAATGAGCAGTTCTTC; v_gene: TRBV20-1; d_gene: -; abundance: many; j_gene: TRBJ2-1
CDR3aa: CASSLAGRNSNQPQHF; CDR3nt: TGTGCCAGCAGCTTAGCGGGACGGAATAGCAATCAGCCCCAGCATTTT; v_gene: TRBV7-8; d_gene: -; abundance: many; j_gene: TRBJ1-5
CDR3aa: CASQRSGQSSYEQYF; CDR3nt: TGCGCCAGTCAGCGGTCTGGACAGTCCTCCTACGAGCAGTACTTC; v_gene: TRBV5-1; d_gene: -; abundance: medium-sized; j_gene: TRBJ2-7
CDR3aa: CASSQEPTAVGHEQYF; CDR3nt: TGTGCCAGCAGCCAAGAACCAACTGCCGTAGGCCACGAGCAGTACTTC; v_gene: TRBV4-2; d_gene: -; abundance: many; j_gene: TRBJ2-7
CDR3aa: CASSPLGPRFTYEQYF; CDR3nt: TGTGCCAGCAGCCCCTTGGGCCCCCGGTTTACCTACGAGCAGTACTTC; v_gene: TRBV14; d_gene: -; abundance: few; j_gene: TRBJ2-7
CDR3aa: CSARAGHTEAFF; CDR3nt: TGCAGTGCTAGAGCGGGTCATACTGAAGCTTTCTTT; v_gene: TRBV20-1; d_gene: -; abundance: many; j_gene: TRBJ1-1
CDR3aa: CASTGGRTRQETQYF; CDR3nt: TGTGCCAGCACCGGAGGTCGGACTCGTCAAGAGACCCAGTACTTC; v_gene: TRBV2; d_gene: -; abundance: many; j_gene: TRBJ2-5
CDR3aa: CASSYSGTLQETQYF; CDR3nt: TGTGCCAGCAGCTATTCCGGGACACTCCAAGAGACCCAGTACTTC; v_gene: TRBV7-2; d_gene: -; abundance: many; j_gene: TRBJ2-5
CDR3aa: CSAEDLGRGPKTQYF; CDR3nt: TGCAGTGCTGAGGATTTAGGGAGGGGTCCCAAGACCCAGTACTTC; v_gene: TRBV20-1; d_gene: TRBD2; abundance: many; j_gene: TRBJ2-5
CDR3aa: CASSLARAADTQYF; CDR3nt: TGTGCCAGCAGCTTAGCCAGGGCAGCAGATACGCAGTATTTT; v_gene: TRBV11-2; d_gene: -; abundance: many; j_gene: TRBJ2-3
CDR3aa: CASSQDPSSNYGYTF; CDR3nt: TGTGCCAGCAGCCAAGATCCCTCCTCCAACTATGGCTACACCTTC; v_gene: TRBV3-1; d_gene: -; abundance: many; j_gene: TRBJ1-2
CDR3aa: CASSSGRAGETQYF; CDR3nt: TGCGCCAGCAGCTCCGGCAGGGCGGGGGAGACCCAGTACTTC; v_gene: TRBV5-1; d_gene: -; abundance: many; j_gene: TRBJ2-5
CDR3aa: CASSGRGSYDEQYF; CDR3nt: TGTGCCAGCAGCGGGCGAGGGAGTTACGACGAGCAGTACTTC; v_gene: TRBV5-4; d_gene: -; abundance: many; j_gene: TRBJ2-7
CDR3aa: CASSPSGGADEQYF; CDR3nt: TGTGCCAGCAGCCCTAGCGGGGGGGCCGACGAGCAGTACTTC; v_gene: TRBV7-3; d_gene: TRBD2; abundance: many; j_gene: TRBJ2-7
CDR3aa: CASSVLDPGYGYTF; CDR3nt: TGTGCCAGCAGTGTTCTGGACCCGGGCTATGGCTACACCTTC; v_gene: TRBV6-1; d_gene: -; abundance: many; j_gene: TRBJ1-2
CDR3aa: CSARDPARVGTDTQYF; CDR3nt: TGCAGTGCTCGAGACCCGGCGAGGGTTGGAACAGATACGCAGTATTTT; v_gene: TRBV20-1; d_gene: -; abundance: many; j_gene: TRBJ2-3
CDR3aa: CASSPRDESYEQYF; CDR3nt: TGTGCCAGCAGCCCTCGAGATGAGTCCTACGAGCAGTACTTC; v_gene: TRBV7-9; d_gene: -; abundance: many; j_gene: TRBJ2-7
CDR3aa: CSVLGPGGNYEQYF; CDR3nt: TGCAGCGTTCTCGGGCCAGGGGGAAACTACGAGCAGTACTTC; v_gene: TRBV29-1; d_gene: TRBD1; abundance: few; j_gene: TRBJ2-7
CDR3aa: CASRDPSSYEQYF; CDR3nt: TGTGCCAGCAGGGACCCCAGCTCCTACGAGCAGTACTTC; v_gene: TRBV3-1; d_gene: -; abundance: many; j_gene: TRBJ2-7